The 14 T cell receptor beta chains below were found in one sample sequenced in a study of blood T cell repertoires in COVID-19. Profiled with immunoSEQ multiplex PCR; TCRdb holds only in-frame clones, not every one. The repertoire consists of about 160,000 clones, with about four fifths occurring once and the leading ten covering about 7.8%. Source material: peripheral blood. These receptor sequences come from a woman in her sixties with COVID-19, enrolled during active disease.

The chain carries TRBV25-1 and TRBJ2-2; D unclear. This CDR3 is 12 amino acids long. Per germline, CDR1 MGHDK and CDR2 SYGVNS. With 6 bases removed from V and 8 bases from J, the gap between germline ends came to 10 bases. The CDR3 coding sequence is TGTGCCAGCAGCCTAGGCGTTGGGGAGCTGTTTTTT. Translation: CASSLGVGELFF.

The chain employs TRBV18 and TRBJ2-5, with 10 bases matching TRBD1. Germline V gene sequence: CDR1 KGHSH, CDR2 LQKENI. This CDR3 is 16 amino acids long. V lost 6 bases and J lost 5; bases outside the gene matches: 12. CDR3: CASSSSGQGRTETQYF. The CDR3 DNA sequence: TGTGCCAGCTCCAGTTCGGGACAGGGGAGGACGGAGACCCAGTACTTC.

V is TRBV20-1 and J is TRBJ2-3; tentative D call: TRBD2 (6 bases). CDR1 and CDR2 (germline): DFQATT, SNEGSKA (reference sequence). The CDR3 runs to 15 residues. V was clipped by 6 bases and J by 0 bases, with 16 bases between them. In DNA, the CDR3 is TGCAGTGCCAGTAGCGGTTCCTCTAGCACAGATACGCAGTATTTT. Residues: CSASSGSSSTDTQYF.

This clone was seen a handful of times. The chain couples TRBV6-5 to TRBJ2-7, with TRBD2 identical over 9 bases. From germline, CDR1 is MNHEY and CDR2 SVGAGI. V lost 7 bases, J lost 2 bases, and 3 bases stayed unmatched. This CDR3 region has 13 residues. The CDR3 sequence: CASTPSGTYEQYF. The CDR3 coding sequence is TGTGCCAGCACCCCTAGCGGGACCTACGAGCAGTACTTC.

The chain recombines TRBV19 with TRBJ2-6; 8 bases map to TRBD1. The CDR3 is 18 amino acids. Looked up from germline, CDR1 is LNHDA and CDR2 is SQIVND (reference sequence). V shed 2 bases, J shed 2 bases, and the junction held 8 bases outside the gene matches. The CDR3 is CASSIRTGKIPGANVLTF. In nucleotides, the CDR3 is TGTGCCAGTAGTATAAGGACAGGGAAAATCCCTGGGGCCAACGTCCTGACTTTC.

Ten or more counts support this clone. The chain uses TRBV25-1 and TRBJ2-5; possible D gene TRBD1, 5 bases. The length of the CDR3 is 14 residues. Germline-derived CDR1 and CDR2 are MGHDK and SYGVNS. V gave up 6 bases and J gave up 0 bases, with 11 bases separating them. Here the CDR3 DNA reads TGTGCCAGCAGAGGGGTCCCCCACCAAGAGACCCAGTACTTC. Residues: CASRGVPHQETQYF.

The CDR3 sequence is CASSLIGRQQSGGYTF. The CDR3 nucleotides read TGTGCCAGCAGTTTAATAGGGCGGCAGCAGAGCGGGGGCTACACCTTC. V is TRBV27 and J is TRBJ1-2; D is undetermined. V shed 2 bases and J shed 8 bases, with 21 bases lying between them. Germline assignment: CDR1 MNHEY and CDR2 SMNVEV (reference sequence). CDR3 length: 16 amino acids.

The CDR3 region has the DNA TGTGCCAGCGGGGGACAGGGGGCGCTTGGCTACACCTTC. This sequence encodes CASGGQGALGYTF. This chain uses TRBV2 with TRBJ1-2, with 12 bases aligning to TRBD1. V shed 8 bases and J 7 bases; nucleotides not matched to a gene: 5. The CDR3 loop spans 13 amino acids. CDR1 and CDR2 (germline): SNHLY, FYNNEI.

The rearrangement joins TRBV28 to TRBJ1-5; D is unclear. Germline CDR1 reads MDHEN; CDR2 reads SYDVKM. This CDR3 region has 12 residues. The ends were cut back, 6 bases at V and 6 bases at J, with 9 bases in the middle. CDR3 nucleotide sequence: TGTGCCAGCAGCTACGTCGGTCAGCCCCAGCATTTT. Translation gives CASSYVGQPQHF.

A note on this clone: Distinct nucleotide sequences in the sample also encode this CDR3. J is TRBJ2-3 and V is TRBV28, with D possibly matching TRBD2 (5 bases). Germline CDR1 is MDHEN and CDR2 is SYDVKM. The V gene lost 6 bases and the J gene lost 2 bases, with 21 bases spanning the gap. There are 17 residues in the CDR3. The CDR3 sequence: CASSPGVTPAPTDTQYF. As DNA, the CDR3 is TGTGCCAGCAGCCCCGGGGTAACCCCCGCCCCCACAGATACGCAGTATTTT.

V and J are TRBV5-8 and TRBJ1-4; TRBD1 matches 7 bases. The germline gives CDR1 SGHTS, CDR2 YDEGEE. The V and J ends lost 5 bases and 8 bases, in that order; junction bases with no gene match: 9. The CDR3 has 14 amino acids. CDR3 coding DNA: TGTGCCAGCAGTCCTGACAGGGATTGGGAAAAACTGTTTTTT. It translates to CASSPDRDWEKLFF. The whole variable domain, remainder taken from reference TRBV5-8 and TRBJ1-4, is EAGVTQSPTHLIKTRGQQATLRCSPISGHTSVYWYQQALGLGLQFLLWYDEGEERNRGNFPPRFSGRQFPNYSSELNVNALELEDSALYLCASSPDRDWEKLFFGSGTQLSVL.

The chain recombines TRBV28 with TRBJ2-7; a possible D gene is TRBD1 (7 bases). V was trimmed by 2 bases and J by 1 base, leaving 12 bases between them. The CDR3 runs to 15 residues. Germline CDR1 MDHEN, CDR2 SYDVKM. The CDR3 loop is CASSLGQGGSYEQYF. The DNA of the CDR3 is TGTGCCAGCAGTTTAGGGCAGGGGGGTTCCTACGAGCAGTACTTC. Supplemented by reference TRBV28 and TRBJ2-7, the full variable domain reads DVKVTQSSRYLVKRTGEKVFLECVQDMDHENMFWYRQDPGLGLRLIYFSYDVKMKEKGDIPEGYSVSREKKERFSLILESASTNQTSMYLCASSLGQGGSYEQYFGPGTRLTVT.

Concerning this clone itself: The same CDR3 also results from other DNA sequences found in this sample. J is TRBJ1-4 and V is TRBV28; 8 nucleotides line up with TRBD1. Looked up from germline, CDR1 is MDHEN and CDR2 is SYDVKM. CDR3 length: 13 residues. The V gene end was trimmed by 5 bases and the J gene end by 7 bases; junction bases not matched to a gene: 3. The CDR3 loop is CASSPGTGEKLFF. CDR3 in DNA: TGTGCCAGCAGTCCCGGGACAGGTGAAAAACTGTTTTTT.

This clone was detected only once. This chain uses TRBV19 with TRBJ2-5; possible D gene TRBD1, 6 bases. This CDR3 is 15 amino acids long. The ends were cut back, 1 base at V and 2 bases at J, with 11 bases in the middle. The germline gives CDR1 LNHDA, CDR2 SQIVND (reference sequence). In nucleotides, the CDR3 is TGTGCCAGTAGTATAGGACCGGGACATCAAGAGACCCAGTACTTC. Encoded protein: CASSIGPGHQETQYF.